What follows is one T cell receptor (beta chain) and its context. Its specific antigen is unknown. The record has no base qualities; no much larger clone is one base away. The sample belongs to a study of cytomegalovirus exposure and HLA in healthy donors (dated by TCRdb to about 2017). Concerning the study at large: An earlier analysis of approximately 600 of the donors reported more than 250 Gb of sequence data and around 120 million unique TCR beta sequences from about 180 million T cells. Every repertoire in the discovery cohort had been generated on one and the same sequencing platform. Rather than drawing on any new phenotypic data, the later analysis identified candidate immune exposures from TCR beta sequences and the way those sequences occurred across donors. High-throughput TCR immunosequencing, statistical association of individual TCRs with disease status, and machine learning were combined to predict cytomegalovirus infection status. The study aimed to test whether cataloging public T cell receptors could reveal signatures of past pathogen exposure. Both class I and class II loci were covered by HLA typing, at four-digit resolution. In addition to the first cohort of approximately 650 subjects, a separate validation cohort of around 110 different subjects was used. An early release covering 550 to 700 HLA-typed donors comprised about 300 gigabases of sequencing data and tens of millions of unique TCR sequences. Donor age, sex, ethnicity and CMV serostatus were compiled alongside the repertoire data. Using immunosequencing, the study profiled T cell repertoires from around 680 subjects and related those repertoires to cytomegalovirus serostatus. Because of strong linkage in the cohort, roughly five DR-DQ haplotypes were treated as single units for association and clustering. Typing coverage differed by locus: A, B, C, DRB1 and DQB1 were typed in roughly 629-630 donors, DQA1 in about 500, DPA1 in nearly 610, and DPB1 in approximately 450. Among 300 to 500 genotyped donors of the cohort, an average of around 240,000 unique TCR beta nucleotide sequences was sequenced per donor, of which roughly 17% were non-productive. A later genetic analysis took genome-wide SNP genotypes for about 55% of the 666 donors and used that subset as a discovery cohort. Of the approximately 400 genotyped donors, approximately 83% fell in the genetic ancestry cluster associated with self-reported Caucasian donors. In an earlier analysis of 550 to 700 of the donors, high-throughput TCR beta sequencing was used to judge whether each TCR beta V gene segment behaved as functional or pseudogenic. A later analysis re-analyzed previously published TCR beta repertoires from roughly 600 donors and added high-resolution HLA genotyping to study TCR occurrence patterns. Points the paper makes about the study in general: In this cohort, only TCR beta chains were sequenced, and detectable features were limited by the absence of alpha or paired-chain data. Strong co-occurrence of HLA alleles, especially DR and DQ, made assigning TCR associations to individual alleles difficult. A further reported finding was that TCR beta sequences accurately predicted the HLA-A and HLA-B alleles for most subjects in the first cohort. Immune exposure information for the cohort was limited to CMV serostatus. Across donors, most TCR sequences were observed very rarely, whereas some public TCRs were present in many individuals. It was suggested by the authors that the approach could potentially be generalized to other disease states and immunological phenotypes. In a later analysis, HLA-associated TCR beta chains showed more clonal expansion and lower generation probabilities than non-associated chains that were equally common. Because HLA typing was unavailable for some donors at each locus, only the typed subset was used in association tests. A later genetic analysis reported fewer N-insertions in productive TCRs among donors in an Asian-associated ancestry cluster than the approximately 700-donor mean. In the study, around 150 TCR beta chains were listed as associated with cytomegalovirus. In a later analysis, TCR association rates were found to vary across HLA loci, with the most associated TCRs seen for DRB1 alleles and the fewest for HLA-C alleles. According to a later analysis, parvovirus B19, influenza, CMV and Epstein-Barr virus appeared linked to several top co-occurrence clusters. In a later analysis, 15,000 to 20,000 TCR beta sequences were associated with specific HLA alleles at a false discovery rate of 0.05. Correlated functional status among segregating V segments might be attributable to linkage disequilibrium, but an unknown experimental factor could not be ruled out. An earlier analysis of around 500 of the donors showed that most TCR beta V segments appeared in productive rearrangements either about 90% or about 30% of the time, which broadly matched IMGT annotations. V-gene and J-gene trimming of TCR beta chains was associated with a missense DCLRE1C variant in a later genetic analysis, and the association was replicated in an independent cohort. Because the 87-base-pair reads could not distinguish some IMGT-functional V segments, including TRBV6-2 and TRBV6-3, those segments were excluded. Because counts were too low, seventeen rarely observed V segments, including chromosome 9 orphons, were excluded from the earlier analysis of under 650 of the donors. The presence/absence analyses assumed that sequencing depth was roughly uniform across donors, and that assumption may not be true. Cytomegalovirus status was reported to be diagnosed by the classifier with high specificity and sensitivity in both the original and validation cohorts. A cluster of highly shared sequence variants was judged likely to be a technical artifact of the sequencing pipeline. Most CMV-associated TCR beta chains appeared to be HLA-restricted in a later analysis, and the HLA associations seemed to be driven largely by CMV exposure. In vitro tests confirmed that a few of the cytomegalovirus-associated TCR beta chains recognize cytomegalovirus antigens.

The library was built by means of the immunoSEQ multiplex PCR assay. The multiplex PCR relied on a mix of 60 forward primers for TCR Vbeta segments and 13 reverse primers for TCR Jbeta segments. The CDR3 region of rearranged TCR beta genes was amplified from genomic DNA by a multiplex PCR assay. Amplified TCR beta libraries were sequenced as 87-base-pair reads on the Illumina HiSeq System. In the source study's methods: Across the 670 or so repertoires, a later analysis counted roughly 84 million unique TCR beta chains, roughly 11 million of which were shared by at least two donors. Raw reads were error-corrected and collapsed into unique sequences by a nearest-neighbor algorithm in which closely related sequences were merged to remove PCR and sequencing errors. Alignment of CDR3 sequences to IMGT reference sequences was used to assign V, D and J gene segments. For a sequence to be retained, a match of at least six nucleotides to both a V gene segment and a J gene segment was required. Rearrangements were classified as productive when the CDR3 lacked stop codons and remained in frame with V and J, and all other rearrangements were classified as non-productive. Following IMGT convention, CDR3 was defined as the stretch from the second conserved V-encoded cysteine up to the conserved J-encoded phenylalanine. The earlier analysis of 500 to 600 of the donors excluded sequences that lacked an unambiguous match to a single V gene segment. In an earlier analysis of approximately 610 of the donors, V segments were called functional above 56.7% productive rearrangements and were called segregating when the between-donor standard deviation exceeded 5%. A statistical classification framework was built for diagnosing cytomegalovirus status from the catalog of TCR beta chain sequences. In a later analysis, V and J genes were assigned by comparing TCR nucleotide sequences against IMGT/GENE-DB human TR gene sequences. A later analysis assigned CDR3 sequences and most-parsimonious VDJ recombination scenarios with the TCRdist pipeline. In a later analysis, every TCR beta chain was defined by the combination of its CDR3 amino acid sequence and its V-gene family, and reads without a unique V-gene family were dropped. To address suspected cross-contamination and a sequencing artifact, a later analysis removed 592 highly shared, low-generation-probability nucleotide sequences. In a later analysis, a clonal expansion index was calculated for each public chain from normalized within-repertoire ranks of inferred template counts. In a later analysis, generation probabilities were computed with a VDJ recombination model fitted to out-of-frame rearrangements, and the resulting probabilities were checked against IGoR. A later analysis scored TCR-TCR, TCR-HLA and TCR-CMV co-occurrence with hypergeometric tests, applying a repertoire-size bias correction to TCR pairs. To estimate false discovery rates, a later analysis permuted the HLA or CMV assignments 20 times. In a later analysis, co-occurring TCRs were grouped with DBSCAN, and TCRdist sequence similarity was added when clustering was performed within HLA-allele-positive subsets. Repertoires with fewer than 30,000 or more than 120,000 public chains were left out of co-occurrence clustering, as were about five repertoires with anomalous nucleotide sharing. In its TCRdb copy, this immuneACCESS table keeps in-frame sequences only and misses some clones. Where compared with another copy, unresolved V genes explain less than half of these, and the others have no known cause. D and trimming were read from the DNA, whereas the V and J calls and clone size are those reported in that table. The sample has about 160,000 clones on record, around four fifths of them singletons. The ten largest clones capture 1.1% to 1.5% of the sample.

The germline ends are 11 bases apart after V is trimmed by 0 bases and J by 3 bases. As encoded in the germline V gene, CDR1 is LGHNA while CDR2 is YSLEER. From cysteine to phenylalanine, the CDR3 is 15 amino acids long. Only the CDR3 DNA is retained, 45 bases long and in frame from the first base. The cohort was made up of approximately 670 healthy bone marrow donors. Cohort members were all nominally healthy when sampled, although unrecorded immune exposures were likely present. The donor was CMV seronegative and was included in the group of a few hundred seronegative cohort members. Every donor gave a peripheral blood sample, and the peripheral blood mononuclear cells from that sample were used for TCR beta sequencing. The Qiagen DNeasy Blood Extraction Kit was used to extract genomic DNA from the blood cell samples.

The origin of this receptor is a male donor in good health and CMV-seronegative. Rearrangement joined TRBV4-3 to TRBJ1-2, and possibly TRBD1, on 5 matching bases. The sequencing sample was made of PBMCs. Here the CDR3 is given as CASSQEGDSHYGYTF. The bases read TGCGCCAGCAGCCAAGAAGGGGATTCCCACTATGGCTACACCTTC.